These 8 T cell receptor beta chains came from one sample sequenced in a study of shared clonotypes between healthy human individuals (dated by TCRdb to the early 2020s). The protocol used for the library was the immunoSEQ multiplex PCR assay. TCRdb retrieved this table from immuneACCESS and kept in-frame rearrangements only. Not all clones are present; in checked studies, unresolved V genes account for under half, and no reason is known for the remainder. Recorded for this sample are over 700,000 clones; approximately 77% of them occurred a single time. The top ten clonotypes cover more than 1.5% of the sample. Sequencing used memory CD4+ T cells sorted from blood. This specimen's cell subset or site label, interpreted: CD45RA-negative fraction. These receptors came from a woman younger than 45 in good health.

The chain couples TRBV19 to TRBJ2-3, with TRBD2 matching over 12 bases. V trimming: 0 bases; J trimming: 1 base; junction bases outside the gene matches: 8. Germline V gene sequence: CDR1 LNHDA, CDR2 SQIVND (reference sequence). The CDR3 contains 19 residues. The CDR3 is CASSIDRASGREGTDTQYF. DNA of the CDR3: TGTGCCAGTAGTATAGATCGGGCTAGCGGGAGGGAAGGCACAGATACGCAGTATTTT.

The chain is built from TRBV11-1 and TRBJ2-5, with D perhaps TRBD1 (5 bases). V was cut by 5 bases and J by 7 bases, with 11 bases left in between. This CDR3 has 12 residues. CDR1 is SGHAT and CDR2 is FQDESV in the germline V gene (reference sequence). CDR3 in DNA: TGTGCCAGCAGCCAAGGGGTTCCGACCCAGTACTTC. Translated, it gives CASSQGVPTQYF.

V gene TRBV2 combines with J gene TRBJ2-7; tentatively, D is TRBD1 or TRBD2 (5 bases each). V was shortened by 6 bases and J by 3 bases, with 18 bases between the two germline ends. This CDR3 is built from 15 residues. Germline lookup yields CDR1 SNHLY and CDR2 FYNNEI. The CDR3: CASRTLRGQLYEQYF. For the CDR3, the DNA is TGTGCCAGCAGAACCTTACGGGGCCAACTCTACGAGCAGTACTTC.

J is TRBJ1-3 and V is TRBV6-5; the D gene is possibly TRBD1 (5 bases). This CDR3 has 13 amino acids. The germline V gene encodes CDR1 MNHEY and CDR2 SVGAGI. Deletions cut 8 bases from V and 4 bases from J, with 12 bases between. The CDR3 nucleotides read TGTGCCAGCCGCCAGGGACGAGGAAACACCATATATTTT. Translated: CASRQGRGNTIYF.

This rearrangement joins TRBV18 to TRBJ2-7; TRBD2 matches 8 bases. V shed 5 bases and J 7 bases; nucleotides not matched to a gene: 13. CDR3 length: 15 amino acids. The germline CDR1 and CDR2 sequences are KGHSH and LQKENI. As DNA, the CDR3 is TGTGCCAGCTCATTCGTACGGGAGGGCGTCGGTGAGCAGTACTTC. Encoded protein: CASSFVREGVGEQYF. Full variable domain (rest looked up from reference TRBV18 and TRBJ2-7): NAGVMQNPRHLVRRRGQEARLRCSPMKGHSHVYWYRQLPEEGLKFMVYLQKENIIDESGMPKERFSAEFPKEGPSILRIQQVVRGDSAAYFCASSFVREGVGEQYFGPGTRLTVT.

V is TRBV18 and J is TRBJ1-1; weak D call: TRBD1 (5 bases). Trimming stripped 1 base from V and 3 bases from J, with 12 bases between. The CDR3 length is 15 residues. Germline assignment: CDR1 KGHSH and CDR2 LQKENI. CDR3: CASSPLSGRDTEAFF. In nucleotides, the CDR3 is TGTGCCAGCTCACCACTCTCAGGGAGGGACACTGAAGCTTTCTTT.

This clone was counted a few times. V gene TRBV6-6 combines with J gene TRBJ1-2; TRBD1 agrees at 8 bases. Germline trimming cut 10 bases from V and 3 bases from J; bases unmatched to any gene: 4. The germline gives CDR1 MNHNY, CDR2 SVGAGI (reference sequence). The CDR3 extends over 12 amino acids. The CDR3 protein is CATGQGDYGYTF. The DNA of the CDR3 is TGTGCCACCGGACAGGGCGACTATGGCTACACCTTC.

The genes are TRBV11-2 and TRBJ2-5; D ambiguous. The CDR3 has 15 amino acids. Trimming took off 5 bases at V and 4 bases at J, with 17 bases between the two ends. The germline CDR1 and CDR2 sequences are SGHAT and FQNNGV. CDR3 coding DNA: TGTGCCAGCAGCACACGACCCAATCCAGCAGAGACCCAGTACTTC. It translates to CASSTRPNPAETQYF.